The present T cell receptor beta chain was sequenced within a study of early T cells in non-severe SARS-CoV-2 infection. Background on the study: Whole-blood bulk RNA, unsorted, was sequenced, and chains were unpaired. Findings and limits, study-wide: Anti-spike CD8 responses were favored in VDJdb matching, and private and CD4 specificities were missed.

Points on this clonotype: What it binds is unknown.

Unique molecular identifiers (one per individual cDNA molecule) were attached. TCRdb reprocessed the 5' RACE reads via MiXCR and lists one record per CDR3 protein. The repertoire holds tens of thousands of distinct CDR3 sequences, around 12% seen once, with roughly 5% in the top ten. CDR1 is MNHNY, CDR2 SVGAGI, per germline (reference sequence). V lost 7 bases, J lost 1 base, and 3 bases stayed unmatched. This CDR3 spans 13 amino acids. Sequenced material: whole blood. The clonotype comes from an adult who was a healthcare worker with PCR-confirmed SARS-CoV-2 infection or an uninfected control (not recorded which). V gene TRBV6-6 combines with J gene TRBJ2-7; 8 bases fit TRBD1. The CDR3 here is CASTRTGSYEQYF. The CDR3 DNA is TGTGCCAGCACCAGGACAGGGTCCTACGAGCAGTACTTC.